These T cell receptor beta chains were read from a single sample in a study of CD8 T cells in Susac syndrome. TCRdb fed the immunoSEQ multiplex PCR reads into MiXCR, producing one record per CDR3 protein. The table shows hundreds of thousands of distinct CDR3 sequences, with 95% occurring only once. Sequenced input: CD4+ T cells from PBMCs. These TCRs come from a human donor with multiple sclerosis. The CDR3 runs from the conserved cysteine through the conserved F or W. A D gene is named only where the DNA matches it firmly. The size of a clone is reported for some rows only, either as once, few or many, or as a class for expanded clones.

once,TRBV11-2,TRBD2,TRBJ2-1,TGTGCCAGCAGCCCGGTAGCGGGACGCTACAATGAGCAGTTCTTC,CASSPVAGRYNEQFF
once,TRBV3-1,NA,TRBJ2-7,TGTGCCAGCAGCCACGGGCCCAGCGCCTACGAGCAGTACTTC,CASSHGPSAYEQYF
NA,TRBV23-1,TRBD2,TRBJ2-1,TGCGCCAGCAGCCGCCCCCCGGGACGCCAGCTAGCGGGGCGGGGCGAGCAGTTCTTC,CASSRPPGRQLAGRGEQFF
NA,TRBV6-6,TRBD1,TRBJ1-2,TGTGCCAGCAGCTCGACGGGACAGGGTGGGGGCTATGGCTACACCTTC,CASSSTGQGGGYGYTF
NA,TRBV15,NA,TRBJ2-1,TGTGCCACCAGCAGACCAGCAGGGTTGTACAATGAGCAGTTCTTC,CATSRPAGLYNEQFF
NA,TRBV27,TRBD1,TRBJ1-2,TGTGCCAGCAGTCCCCGGACAGGGGTAAACTATGGCTACACCTTC,CASSPRTGVNYGYTF
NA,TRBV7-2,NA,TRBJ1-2,TGTGCCAGCAGCTTAAGCAGGGGTGCGGGCTATGGCTACACCTTC,CASSLSRGAGYGYTF
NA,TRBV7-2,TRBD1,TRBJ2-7,TGTGCCAGCAGCTCTAAGGGACAGGCCTACGAGCAGTACTTC,CASSSKGQAYEQYF
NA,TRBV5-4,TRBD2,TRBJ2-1,TGTGCCACGGGGGGTGATGAGCAGTTCTTC,CATGGDEQFF
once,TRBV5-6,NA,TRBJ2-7,TGTGCCAGCAGCCCCCTGAGGAGGAACGAGCAGTACTTC,CASSPLRRNEQYF
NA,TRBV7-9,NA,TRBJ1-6,TGTGCCAGCAGCTTAGCGCATTCACCCCTCCACTTT,CASSLAHSPLHF
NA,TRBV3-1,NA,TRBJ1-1,TGTGCCAGCAGTCTCCAGGGGCGTAGCGCTGAAGCTTTCTTT,CASSLQGRSAEAFF
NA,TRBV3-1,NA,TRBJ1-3,TGTGCCAGCAGCCAAGGGGCAAGAAACACCATATATTTT,CASSQGARNTIYF
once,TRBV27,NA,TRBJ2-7,TGTGCCAGCAGTTTTCGTCAGCCTTTTCTCCACTCCTACGAGCAGTACTTC,CASSFRQPFLHSYEQYF
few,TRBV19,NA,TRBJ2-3,TGTGCCAGTAGTATTGGTGATACGCAGTATTTT,CASSIGDTQYF
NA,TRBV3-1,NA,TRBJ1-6,TGTGCCAGCAGCCAAGGGTCTCTCGAGAGCTCACCCCTCCACTTT,CASSQGSLESSPLHF
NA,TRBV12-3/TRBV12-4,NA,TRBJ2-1,TGTGCCAGCAATCTAGCAGGGAGTGGCAATGAGCAGTTCTTC,CASNLAGSGNEQFF
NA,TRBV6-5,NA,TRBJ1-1,TGTGCCAGCAGTCAGAGTCGTATCACTGAAGCTTTCTTT,CASSQSRITEAFF
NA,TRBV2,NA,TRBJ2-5,TGTGCCAGCAGTGAAGCGGCCCCCCAGTACTTC,CASSEAAPQYF
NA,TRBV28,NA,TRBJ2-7,TGTGCCAGCAGTATCCAAGCCTACGAGCAGTACTTC,CASSIQAYEQYF
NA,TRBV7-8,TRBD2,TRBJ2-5,TGTGCCAGCAGTGTCACTAGCGGGGGACCTGTGAAGACCCAGTACTTC,CASSVTSGGPVKTQYF
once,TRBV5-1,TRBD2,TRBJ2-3,TGCGCCAGCAGCGCGGGGGGAGCCACAGATACGCAGTATTTT,CASSAGGATDTQYF
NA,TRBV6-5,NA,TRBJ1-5,TGTGCCAGCAGCAGAACAGGGATCGGCAATCAGCCCCAGCATTTT,CASSRTGIGNQPQHF
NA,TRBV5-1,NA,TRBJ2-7,TGCGCCAGCAGCTTGTATCTGGGCGTAGCATCCTACGAGCAGTACTTC,CASSLYLGVASYEQYF
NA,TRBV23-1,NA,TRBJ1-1,TGCGCCAGCAGTTATTGTGAAGCTTTCTTT,CASSYCEAFF
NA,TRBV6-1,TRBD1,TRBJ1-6,TGTGCCAGCAGACGAACAACCGGGACAGGGGAGCAAACCTCACCCCTCCACTTT,CASRRTTGTGEQTSPLHF
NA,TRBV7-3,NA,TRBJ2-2,TGTGCCAGCAGTTGGGCTGGCGGGGAGCTGTTTTTT,CASSWAGGELFF
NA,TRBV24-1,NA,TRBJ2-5,TGTGCCACCAGTGATTCCCGGGGGGCCGGAGAGACCCAGTACTTC,CATSDSRGAGETQYF
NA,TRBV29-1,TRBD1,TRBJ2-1,TGCAGCAACAGACAGGGACCAAACAATGAGCAGTTCTTC,CSNRQGPNNEQFF
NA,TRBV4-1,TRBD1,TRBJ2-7,TGCGCCAGCAGCCAAGATCCACAGGGGGTCTCCTACGAGCAGTACTTC,CASSQDPQGVSYEQYF
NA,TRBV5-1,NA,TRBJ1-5,TGCGCCAGCAGCTTGGGGGCGGACGAGGGGAATCAGCCCCAGCATTTT,CASSLGADEGNQPQHF
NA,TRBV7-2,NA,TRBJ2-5,TGTGCCAGCAGCTTATATCTGGAGACCCAGTACTTC,CASSLYLETQYF
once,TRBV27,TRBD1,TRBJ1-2,TGTGCCAGCAGTTCGACAGACAGGGTTGGTGGCTACACCTTC,CASSSTDRVGGYTF
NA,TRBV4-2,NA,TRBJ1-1,TGTGCCAGCAGCTACATAGGAGCATCGAACACTGAAGCTTTCTTT,CASSYIGASNTEAFF
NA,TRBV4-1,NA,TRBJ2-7,TGCGCCAGCAGCCAAGATTACCCCGACGAGCAGTACTTC,CASSQDYPDEQYF
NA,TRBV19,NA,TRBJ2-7,TGTGCCAGTAGCAACACCTACGAGCAGTACTTC,CASSNTYEQYF
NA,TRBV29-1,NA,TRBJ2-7,TGCAGCGTTCGTCAGGCGACGCTGGAGCAGTACTTC,CSVRQATLEQYF
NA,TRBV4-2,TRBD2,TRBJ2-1,TGTGCCAGCAGCCAAGATAAGAGCGGGCTAGCGGGGGAATATGAGCAGTTCTTC,CASSQDKSGLAGEYEQFF
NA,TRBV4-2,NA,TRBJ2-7,TGTGCCAGCAGCCAATCCGTCCTCCGTCCCTACGAGCAGTACTTC,CASSQSVLRPYEQYF